This TCR beta chain is drawn from a study of T cells in Graves' hyperthyroidism and ophthalmopathy. Among the patients, aged 18 to 65, hyperthyroidism was newly diagnosed and had lasted under 2 months. Each 10 ml fresh peripheral blood draw supplied the PBMCs. What was amplified from RNA transcripts were TCR beta CDR3 regions. An initial round of RT-PCR targeting the TCR CDR3 relied on the HTBI primer set. Via MiXCR, TCRdb re-called the multiplex PCR reads, giving one row per CDR3 protein. The sample lists 300,000 or so distinct CDR3 sequences; 15% to 20% were seen once. This clonotype was seen ten or more times. The source is a woman aged 50 to 60 with Graves' hyperthyroidism. Sequences were obtained from blood.

The CDR3 DNA reads as TGTGCCAGCGCCCCCCAGTTTAACACTGAAGCTTTCTTT. Its translation: CASAPQFNTEAFF. V usage is TRBV6-2 or TRBV6-3 and J usage is TRBJ1-1; unclear D gene. The CDR3 length is 13 residues. Trimming took off 8 bases at V and 2 bases at J, with 12 bases between the two ends. Germline CDR1 is MNHEY and CDR2 is SVGEGT.